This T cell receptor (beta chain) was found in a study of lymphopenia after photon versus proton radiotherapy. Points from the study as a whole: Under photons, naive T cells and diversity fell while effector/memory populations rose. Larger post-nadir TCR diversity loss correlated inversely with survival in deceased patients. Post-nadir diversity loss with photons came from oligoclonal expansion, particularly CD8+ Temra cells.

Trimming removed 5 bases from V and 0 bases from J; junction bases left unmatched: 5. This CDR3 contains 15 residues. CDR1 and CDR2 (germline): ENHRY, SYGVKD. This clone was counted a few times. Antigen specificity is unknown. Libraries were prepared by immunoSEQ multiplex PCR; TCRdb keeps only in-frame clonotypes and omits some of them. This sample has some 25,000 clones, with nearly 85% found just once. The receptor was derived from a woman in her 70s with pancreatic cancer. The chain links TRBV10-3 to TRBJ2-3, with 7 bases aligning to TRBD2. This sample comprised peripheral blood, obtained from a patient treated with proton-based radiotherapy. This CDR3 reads CAISPLSGSTDTQYF. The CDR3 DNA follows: TGTGCCATCAGTCCTCTTAGCGGGAGCACAGATACGCAGTATTTT.